The 11 T cell receptor beta chains in this list originate from one sample, sequenced in a study of cytomegalovirus exposure and HLA in healthy donors. The PCR contained 60 Vbeta and 13 Jbeta primers. Only in-frame clones appear in the TCRdb table, and some are missing; sequencing was by immunoSEQ multiplex PCR. In the table there are some 130,000 clones, around nine tenths of which are singletons. Sequencing was carried out using PBMCs. The receptors derive from a woman aged 25 to 39 in good health and CMV-seronegative.

The V call is TRBV19, the J call TRBJ1-2; TRBD1 might be the D (5 bases). Trimming removed 7 bases at V and 6 bases at J, with 15 bases between. Germline V gene lookup returns CDR1 LNHDA and CDR2 SQIVND (reference sequence). The CDR3 runs 13 residues. CDR3 in DNA: TGTGCCAGTACCCTCAGGGCGGCCCATGGCTACACCTTC. This codes for CASTLRAAHGYTF.

V gene TRBV2 combines with J gene TRBJ1-1; 7 bases fit TRBD1. The CDR3 is made up of 15 amino acids. V was clipped by 6 bases and J by 1 base; unmatched bases: 8. Germline CDR1 reads SNHLY; CDR2 reads FYNNEI. CDR3 sequence: CASSRVTGRNTEAFF. In nucleotides, the CDR3 is TGTGCCAGCAGCCGGGTGACAGGGCGGAACACTGAAGCTTTCTTT.

This chain connects TRBV4-1 to TRBJ1-4; D uncertain. V dropped 0 bases and J dropped 8 bases, with 19 bases sitting between them. Germline CDR1 and CDR2: MGHRA and YSYEKL. The CDR3 extends over 17 amino acids. The CDR3 here is CASSQENRQEGWEKLFF. In DNA form, the CDR3 reads TGCGCCAGCAGCCAAGAAAACAGACAAGAGGGATGGGAAAAACTGTTTTTT.

This clone was observed a few times. J is TRBJ2-6 and V is TRBV2; 9 nucleotides line up with TRBD1. Germline V gives CDR1 SNHLY, CDR2 FYNNEI. CDR3 size: 14 residues. The V gene end was trimmed by 11 bases and the J gene end by 0 bases; junction bases not matched to a gene: 2. The CDR3 region is CAGQGNSGANVLTF. For the CDR3, the DNA is TGTGCCGGACAGGGGAACTCTGGGGCCAACGTCCTGACTTTC.

This sequence joins TRBV13 and TRBJ2-1; D remains ambiguous. The length of the CDR3 is 13 residues. Germline-derived CDR1 and CDR2 are PRHDT and FYEKMQ (reference sequence). Trimming left V 5 bases short and J 9 bases short, with 14 bases between. CDR3 nucleotides: TGTGCCAGCAGCCCTATGAGCAAACGTGAGCAGTTCTTC. It specifies CASSPMSKREQFF.

The gene calls are TRBV5-6 and TRBJ1-2; TRBD1 matches 9 bases. The J segment lost 3 bases and the V segment lost 4 bases, leaving 4 bases of the junction unmatched. The CDR3 length is 14 residues. In germline, CDR1 is SGHDT, CDR2 YYEEEE. As DNA, the CDR3 is TGTGCCAGCAGCCGGGACAGGGCCCACTATGGCTACACCTTC. It specifies CASSRDRAHYGYTF.

The rearrangement uses TRBV7-3 and TRBJ2-1; 10 bases are shared with TRBD2. The germline V gene has CDR1 SGHTA and CDR2 FQGTGA. V was clipped by 4 bases and J by 6 bases; unmatched bases: 9. The CDR3 consists of 16 residues. For the CDR3, the DNA is TGTGCCAGCAGCTGGTCTGCTAGCGGGAGTATCAATGAGCAGTTCTTC. Its protein is CASSWSASGSINEQFF.

V is TRBV6-5 and J is TRBJ1-5, with TRBD1 identical over 11 bases. V dropped 4 bases and J dropped 1; count of bases not matched to a gene: 3. Germline CDR1 and CDR2: MNHEY and SVGAGI. This CDR3 spans 16 amino acids. CDR3 nucleotide sequence: TGTGCCAGCAGTTGGACAGGGGGCATGAGCAATCAGCCCCAGCATTTT. It codes for CASSWTGGMSNQPQHF.

The rearrangement links TRBV4-2 to TRBJ2-1; 10 nucleotides agree with TRBD1. The CDR3 length is 15 residues. V gave up 4 bases and J gave up 4 bases; unmatched junction bases: 4. In germline, CDR1 is LGHNA, CDR2 YNFKEQ. The CDR3, as DNA: TGTGCCAGCAGCCCGGGGACAGGGGATTACAATGAGCAGTTCTTC. This encodes CASSPGTGDYNEQFF.

This chain connects TRBV28 to TRBJ2-1, with 12 bases fitting TRBD1. This CDR3 is 17 amino acids long. Germline loops: CDR1 MDHEN, CDR2 SYDVKM. The ends lost 6 bases at V and 6 bases at J; junction bases unmatched: 12. CDR3 sequence (DNA): TGTGCCAGCAGACGTAGTAAGGGACAGGGGGCTTTCAATGAGCAGTTCTTC. Its protein is CASRRSKGQGAFNEQFF.

This rearrangement joins TRBV15 to TRBJ1-1; D remains ambiguous. Trimming took off 0 bases at V and 7 bases at J, with 6 bases between the two ends. From germline, CDR1 is LNHNV and CDR2 YYDKDF (reference sequence). This CDR3 has 12 residues. The CDR3 DNA reads TGTGCCACCAGCAGAGATATCGGTGAAGCTTTCTTT. It translates to CATSRDIGEAFF. Based on the CDR3 plus reference TRBV15 and TRBJ1-1, the full variable domain is DAMVIQNPRYQVTQFGKPVTLSCSQTLNHNVMYWYQQKSSQAPKLLFHYYDKDFNNEADTPDNFQSRRPNTSFCFLDIRSPGLGDTAMYLCATSRDIGEAFFGQGTRLTVV.